This TCR beta chain was observed in a study of blood T cell repertoires in COVID-19. Study in general: The United States, Italy and Spain provided the acute and convalescent COVID-19 samples.

Germline assignment: CDR1 MNHEY and CDR2 SVGAGI. Trimming at V came to 9 bases and at J to 3 bases, leaving 9 bases not matched to a gene. The CDR3 spans 14 residues. Authors' data handling: Researchers report that nucleated cell counts were estimated from reference gene primer amplification. Profiled with immunoSEQ multiplex PCR; TCRdb holds only in-frame clones, not every one. V, J and clone size are those of that table, while D and trimming were read from the DNA. The sample records roughly 200,000 clones, around three quarters being singletons. Sequences were obtained from peripheral blood. This TCR came from a woman aged 70-85 years with acute or convalescent COVID-19. The chain recombines TRBV6-5 with TRBJ2-3, with 7 bases matching TRBD2. The CDR3 DNA reads as TGTGCCAGTCGGTGGGGAGGGGAAACAGATACGCAGTATTTT. This codes for CASRWGGETDTQYF.